The clone carrying this TCR beta chain was picked up a small number of times. The antigen remains undetermined. Here immunoSEQ multiplex PCR was the method, and the copy in TCRdb shows in-frame clones only, minus some. The sample has 80,000 to 100,000 clones; almost 70% are singletons. The CDR3 has 15 amino acids. Looked up from germline, CDR1 is SGHVS and CDR2 is FNYEAQ. The junction had 6 bases not matched to a gene; V was cut back by 6 bases and J by 5 bases. The data originate from a study of shared clonotypes between healthy human individuals. Whole-study findings and limits: Several donors held about 5.1% of naive CD4 clonotypes in common. How much donors shared clonotypes was expected to be affected by sequencing depth. Larger estimated richness was generally seen in naive subsets than in memory subsets.

The source of this sequence is a young man in good health. What was sequenced was memory CD8+ T cells sorted from blood. The subset denotes: CD45RO+ cells pooled with CCR7-negative TemRA cells. This chain links TRBV7-6 with TRBJ2-1; 11 nucleotides align to TRBD2. CDR3 residues: CASSFTSGSHNEQFF. The CDR3 DNA reads TGTGCCAGCAGTTTTACTAGCGGGAGTCACAATGAGCAGTTCTTC.